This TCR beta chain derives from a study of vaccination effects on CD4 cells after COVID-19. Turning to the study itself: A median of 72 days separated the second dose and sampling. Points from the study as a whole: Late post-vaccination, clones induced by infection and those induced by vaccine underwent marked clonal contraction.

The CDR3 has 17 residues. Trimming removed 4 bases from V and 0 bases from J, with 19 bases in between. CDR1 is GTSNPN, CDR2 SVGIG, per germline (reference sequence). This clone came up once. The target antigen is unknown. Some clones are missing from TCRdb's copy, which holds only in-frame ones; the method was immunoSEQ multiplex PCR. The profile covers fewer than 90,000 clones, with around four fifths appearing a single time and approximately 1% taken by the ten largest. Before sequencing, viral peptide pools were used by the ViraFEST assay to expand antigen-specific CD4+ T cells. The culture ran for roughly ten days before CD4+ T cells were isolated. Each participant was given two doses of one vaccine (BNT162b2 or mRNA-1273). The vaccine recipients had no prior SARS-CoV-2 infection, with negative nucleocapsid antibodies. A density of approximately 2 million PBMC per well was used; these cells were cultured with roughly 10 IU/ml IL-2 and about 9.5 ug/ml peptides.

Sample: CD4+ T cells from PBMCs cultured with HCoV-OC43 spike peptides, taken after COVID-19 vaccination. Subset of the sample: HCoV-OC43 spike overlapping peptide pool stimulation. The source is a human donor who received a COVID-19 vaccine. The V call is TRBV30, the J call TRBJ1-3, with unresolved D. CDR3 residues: CAWTSFGVRNSGNTIYF. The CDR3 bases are TGTGCCTGGACGTCGTTCGGGGTCAGAAACTCTGGAAACACCATATATTTT. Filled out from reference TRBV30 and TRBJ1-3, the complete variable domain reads SQTIHQWPATLVQPVGSPLSLECTVEGTSNPNLYWYRQAAGRGLQLLFYSVGIGQISSEVPQNLSASRPQDRQFILSSKKLLLSDSGFYLCAWTSFGVRNSGNTIYFGEGSWLTVV.